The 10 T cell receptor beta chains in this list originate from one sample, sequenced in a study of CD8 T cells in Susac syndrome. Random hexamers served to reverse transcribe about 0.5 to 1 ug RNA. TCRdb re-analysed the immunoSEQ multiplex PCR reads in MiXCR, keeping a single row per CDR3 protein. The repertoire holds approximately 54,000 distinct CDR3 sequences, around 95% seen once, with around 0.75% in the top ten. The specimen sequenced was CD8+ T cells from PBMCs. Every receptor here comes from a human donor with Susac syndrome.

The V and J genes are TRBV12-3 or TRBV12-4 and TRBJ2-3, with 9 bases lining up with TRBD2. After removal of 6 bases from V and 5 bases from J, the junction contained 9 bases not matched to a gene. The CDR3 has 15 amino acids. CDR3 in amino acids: CASSPLAGAQDTQYF. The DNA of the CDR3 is TGTGCCAGCAGCCCTTTAGCGGGGGCACAAGATACGCAGTATTTT.

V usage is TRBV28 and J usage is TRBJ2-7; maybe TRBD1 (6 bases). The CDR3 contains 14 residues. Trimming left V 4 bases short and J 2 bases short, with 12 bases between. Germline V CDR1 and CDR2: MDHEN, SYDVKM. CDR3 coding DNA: TGTGCCAGCAGTTCGAACAGGGTTACCTACGAGCAGTACTTC. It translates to CASSSNRVTYEQYF.

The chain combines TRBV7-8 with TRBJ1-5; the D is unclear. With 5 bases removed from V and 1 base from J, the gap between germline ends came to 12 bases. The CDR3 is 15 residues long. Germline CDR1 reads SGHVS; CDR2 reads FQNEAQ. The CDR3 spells CASSPMRLSNQPQHF. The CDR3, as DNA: TGTGCCAGCAGCCCGATGCGGTTGAGCAATCAGCCCCAGCATTTT.

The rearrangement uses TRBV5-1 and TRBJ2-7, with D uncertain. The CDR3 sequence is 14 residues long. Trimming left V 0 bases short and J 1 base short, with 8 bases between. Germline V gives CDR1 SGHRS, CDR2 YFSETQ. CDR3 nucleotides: TGCGCCAGCAGCTTGGAGCAGGTTTCCTACGAGCAGTACTTC. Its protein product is CASSLEQVSYEQYF.

The CDR3 region has the DNA TGTGCCAGCAGCACCCGGGGCAGGGGGTACACTGAAGCTTTCTTT. This sequence encodes CASSTRGRGYTEAFF. The J gene is TRBJ1-1, the V gene TRBV13; 7 bases agree with TRBD1. This CDR3 contains 15 residues. Per germline, CDR1 PRHDT and CDR2 FYEKMQ (reference sequence). Trimming took 5 bases from V and 3 from J; bases not matched to a gene: 9. The full variable domain, in which reference TRBV13 and TRBJ1-1 provide the parts outside the CDR3, is AAGVIQSPRHLIKEKRETATLKCYPIPRHDTVYWYQQGPGQDPQFLISFYEKMQSDKGSIPDRFSAQQFSDYHSELNMSSLELGDSALYFCASSTRGRGYTEAFFGQGTRLTVV.

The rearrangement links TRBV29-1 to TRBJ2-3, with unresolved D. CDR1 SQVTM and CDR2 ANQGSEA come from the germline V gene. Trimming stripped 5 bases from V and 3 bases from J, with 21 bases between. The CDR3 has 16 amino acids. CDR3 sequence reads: CSVSWQADFGTDTQYF. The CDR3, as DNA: TGCAGCGTTTCGTGGCAGGCCGACTTTGGAACAGATACGCAGTATTTT.

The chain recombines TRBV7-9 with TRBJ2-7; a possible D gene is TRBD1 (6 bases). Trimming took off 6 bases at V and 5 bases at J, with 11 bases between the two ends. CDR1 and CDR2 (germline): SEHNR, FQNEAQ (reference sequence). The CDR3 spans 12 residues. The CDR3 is CASRQGWDEQYF. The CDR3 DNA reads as TGTGCCAGCAGGCAGGGGTGGGACGAGCAGTACTTC.

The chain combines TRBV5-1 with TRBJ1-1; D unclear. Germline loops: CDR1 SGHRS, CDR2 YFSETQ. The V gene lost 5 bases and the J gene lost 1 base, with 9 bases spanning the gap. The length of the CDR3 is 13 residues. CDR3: CASSAGRNTEAFF. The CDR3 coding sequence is TGCGCCAGCAGTGCGGGGAGGAACACTGAAGCTTTCTTT.

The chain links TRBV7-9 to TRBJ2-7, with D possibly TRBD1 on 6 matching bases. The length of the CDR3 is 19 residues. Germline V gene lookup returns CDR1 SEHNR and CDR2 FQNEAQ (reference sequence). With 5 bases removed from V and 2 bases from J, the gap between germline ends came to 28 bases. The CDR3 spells CASSPPFPGPTGMPYEQYF. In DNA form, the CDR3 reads TGTGCCAGCAGCCCGCCATTCCCGGGACCGACAGGCATGCCCTACGAGCAGTACTTC.

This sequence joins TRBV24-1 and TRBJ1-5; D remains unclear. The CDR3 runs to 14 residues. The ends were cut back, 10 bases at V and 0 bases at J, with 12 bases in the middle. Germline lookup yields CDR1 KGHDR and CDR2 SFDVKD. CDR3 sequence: CATKMVGSNQPQHF. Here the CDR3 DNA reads TGTGCCACGAAAATGGTCGGTAGCAATCAGCCCCAGCATTTT.